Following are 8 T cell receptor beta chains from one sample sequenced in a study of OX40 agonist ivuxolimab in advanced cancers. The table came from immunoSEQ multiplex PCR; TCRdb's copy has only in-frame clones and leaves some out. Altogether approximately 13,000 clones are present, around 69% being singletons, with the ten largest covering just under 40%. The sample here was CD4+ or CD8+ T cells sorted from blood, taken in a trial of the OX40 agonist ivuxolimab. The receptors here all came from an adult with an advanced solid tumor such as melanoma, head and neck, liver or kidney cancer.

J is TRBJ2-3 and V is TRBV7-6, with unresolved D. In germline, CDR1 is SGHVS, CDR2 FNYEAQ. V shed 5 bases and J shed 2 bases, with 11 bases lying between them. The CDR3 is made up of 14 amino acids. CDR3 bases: TGTGCCAGCAGCCCAAGTCCCACCACAGATACGCAGTATTTT. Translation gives CASSPSPTTDTQYF. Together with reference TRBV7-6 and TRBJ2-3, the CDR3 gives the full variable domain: GAGVSQSPRYKVTKRGQDVALRCDPISGHVSLYWYRQALGQGPEFLTYFNYEAQQDKSGLPNDRFSAERPEGSISTLTIQRTEQRDSAMYRCASSPSPTTDTQYFGPGTRLTVL.

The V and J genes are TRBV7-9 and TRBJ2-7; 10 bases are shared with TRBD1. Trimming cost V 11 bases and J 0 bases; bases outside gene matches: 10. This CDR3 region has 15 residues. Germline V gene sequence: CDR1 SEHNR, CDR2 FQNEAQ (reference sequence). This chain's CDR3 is CASRADRGSSYEQYF. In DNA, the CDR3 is TGTGCCTCCAGGGCGGACAGGGGGAGCTCCTACGAGCAGTACTTC.

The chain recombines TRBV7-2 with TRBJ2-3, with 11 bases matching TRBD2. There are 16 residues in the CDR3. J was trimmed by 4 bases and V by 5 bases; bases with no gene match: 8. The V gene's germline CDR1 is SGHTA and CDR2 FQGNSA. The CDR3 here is CASSETSGSSADTQYF. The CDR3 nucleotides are TGTGCCAGCAGCGAAACTAGCGGGAGTAGTGCAGATACGCAGTATTTT.

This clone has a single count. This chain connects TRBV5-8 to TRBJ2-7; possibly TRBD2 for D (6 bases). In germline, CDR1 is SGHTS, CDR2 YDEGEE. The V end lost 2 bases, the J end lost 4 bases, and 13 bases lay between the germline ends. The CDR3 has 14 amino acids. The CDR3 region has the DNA TGTGCCAGCAGCTTTGGGGGGACCGTTTACGAGCAGTACTTC. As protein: CASSFGGTVYEQYF.

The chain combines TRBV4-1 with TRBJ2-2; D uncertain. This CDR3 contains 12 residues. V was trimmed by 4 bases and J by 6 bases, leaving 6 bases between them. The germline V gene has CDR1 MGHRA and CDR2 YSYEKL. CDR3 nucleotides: TGCGCCAGCAGCCCCTTGGCCGGGGAGCTGTTTTTT. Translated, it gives CASSPLAGELFF.

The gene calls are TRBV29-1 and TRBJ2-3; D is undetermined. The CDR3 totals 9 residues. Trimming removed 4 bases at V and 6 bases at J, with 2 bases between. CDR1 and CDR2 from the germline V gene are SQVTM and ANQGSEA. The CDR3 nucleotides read TGCAGCGTTGGGGATACGCAGTATTTT. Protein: CSVGDTQYF.

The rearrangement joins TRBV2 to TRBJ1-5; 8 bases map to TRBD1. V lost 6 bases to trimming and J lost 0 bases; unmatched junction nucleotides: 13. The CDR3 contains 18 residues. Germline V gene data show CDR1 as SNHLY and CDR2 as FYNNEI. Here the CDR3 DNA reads TGTGCCAGCAGGAGGGGGGACAGGCGGGCGTATAGCAATCAGCCCCAGCATTTT. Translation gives CASRRGDRRAYSNQPQHF.

CDR3: CAWGQGGGELFF. In DNA form, the CDR3 reads TGTGCCTGGGGACAGGGGGGCGGGGAGCTGTTTTTT. V gene TRBV30 combines with J gene TRBJ2-2; TRBD1 matches 10 bases. This CDR3 is built from 12 residues. CDR1 is GTSNPN and CDR2 is SVGIG in the germline V gene (reference sequence). Unmatched junction bases numbered 1, after V lost 5 bases and J lost 7 bases.